This TCR beta chain was observed in a study of blood T cell repertoires in COVID-19. Study information: Material from acute and convalescent COVID-19 was sourced from the United States, Italy and Spain. PBMCs, B-cell-depleted T cells, or T cells provided the cDNA or gDNA that made up the material.

Enrolment of Seattle patients took place during active infection, and they were followed longitudinally. In the original workflow: Nucleated cell counts were estimated from reference gene primer amplification. The table came from immunoSEQ multiplex PCR; TCRdb's copy has only in-frame clones and leaves some out. V and J calls and clone size are as listed in that table; D and trimming were resolved from the DNA. The table lists roughly 88,000 clones, approximately 90% of them singletons. Sequenced input: peripheral blood. This TCR came from an older woman with COVID-19, enrolled during active disease.

The CDR3 coding sequence is TGCAGCGTTCGGTCCCAAGAGACCCAGTACTTC. Encoded protein: CSVRSQETQYF. This chain joins TRBV29-1 and TRBJ2-5, with unresolved D. The CDR3 consists of 11 residues. Trimming cost V 5 bases and J 1 base, with 5 bases left between them. Germline CDR1 reads SQVTM; CDR2 reads ANQGSEA.